A single sample gave rise to the 28 T cell receptor beta chains below, sequenced in a study of radiation and T cells in renal cell carcinoma. Measured with immunoSEQ multiplex PCR; TCRdb has only the in-frame clones, and not every one. The sample records 60,000 or so clones, about 74% being singletons. Time point defined: blood 4 weeks post-SBRT, at nephrectomy. Treatment described: 15 Gy SBRT to primary tumor, nephrectomy 4 weeks later. Here the sequenced sample was blood, taken from a patient whose treatment included radiotherapy and nephrectomy. These receptors all stem from a man aged 60 to 75 with renal cell carcinoma.

Only one count was recorded for this clone. The chain couples TRBV10-2 to TRBJ2-2; maybe TRBD2 (6 bases). Germline values: CDR1 WSHSY, CDR2 SAAADI. The CDR3 is 15 residues long. Trimming took 3 bases from V and 5 from J, leaving 13 bases between them. The CDR3 DNA reads as TGCGCCAGCAGTGATCAGGCGGGGAGTACCGGGGAGCTGTTTTTT. This codes for CASSDQAGSTGELFF.

The chain uses TRBV5-1 and TRBJ1-1, with TRBD1 identical over 10 bases. The length of the CDR3 is 15 residues. Unmatched junction bases numbered 5, after V lost 0 bases and J lost 6 bases. In germline, CDR1 is SGHRS, CDR2 YFSETQ. CDR3 residues: CASSLDGDRGAEAFF. CDR3 in DNA: TGCGCCAGCAGCTTGGACGGGGACAGGGGCGCTGAAGCTTTCTTT. Looking up the rest from reference TRBV5-1 and TRBJ1-1 gives the full variable domain: KAGVTQTPRYLIKTRGQQVTLSCSPISGHRSVSWYQQTPGQGLQFLFEYFSETQRNKGNFPGRFSGRQFSNSRSEMNVSTLELGDSALYLCASSLDGDRGAEAFFGQGTRLTVV.

J is TRBJ1-1 and V is TRBV18; no clear D gene. The germline gives CDR1 KGHSH, CDR2 LQKENI. V gave up 6 bases and J gave up 0 bases, with 17 bases separating them. CDR3 length equals 16 residues. CDR3 bases: TGTGCCAGCTCGCCAAGGGTTAGCGCTATGAACACTGAAGCTTTCTTT. Translating it yields CASSPRVSAMNTEAFF. The entire variable domain, with the rest obtained from reference TRBV18 and TRBJ1-1, is as follows: NAGVMQNPRHLVRRRGQEARLRCSPMKGHSHVYWYRQLPEEGLKFMVYLQKENIIDESGMPKERFSAEFPKEGPSILRIQQVVRGDSAAYFCASSPRVSAMNTEAFFGQGTRLTVV.

This chain links TRBV11-2 with TRBJ1-5; D is ambiguous. Trimming took off 0 bases at V and 0 bases at J, with 6 bases between the two ends. The CDR3 runs 15 residues. Germline-derived CDR1 and CDR2 are SGHAT and FQNNGV. This CDR3 reads CASSLDGDSNQPQHF. Written as DNA, the CDR3 is TGTGCCAGCAGCTTAGACGGGGATAGCAATCAGCCCCAGCATTTT.

CDR3 DNA sequence: TGTGCCACCAGCAGAGTTCTGGACGCGAACACTGAAGCTTTCTTT. Its protein product is CATSRVLDANTEAFF. The chain links TRBV15 to TRBJ1-1, with D uncertain. CDR3 length equals 15 residues. V shed 1 base and J shed 1 base, with 10 bases lying between them. The germline V gene has CDR1 LNHNV and CDR2 YYDKDF (reference sequence).

V is TRBV7-2 and J is TRBJ2-4; TRBD1 matches 10 bases. CDR3 length: 16 residues. V shed 5 bases, J shed 2 bases, and the junction held 6 bases outside the gene matches. Germline-derived CDR1 and CDR2 are SGHTA and FQGNSA. The chain's CDR3 is CASSPGQGSSKNIQYF. In DNA, the CDR3 is TGTGCCAGCAGCCCGGGACAGGGGTCCTCCAAAAACATTCAGTACTTC.

The V call is TRBV6-5, the J call TRBJ1-3; D gene ambiguous. This CDR3 has 16 residues. Trimming removed 4 bases from V and 4 bases from J, with 17 bases in between. Germline lookup yields CDR1 MNHEY and CDR2 SVGAGI. CDR3 residues: CASSSSRDPGGNTIYF. In DNA, the CDR3 is TGTGCCAGCAGTTCCTCGAGGGATCCGGGGGGAAACACCATATATTTT.

The V gene is TRBV25-1, the J gene TRBJ1-1, with no clear D. V shed 6 bases and J shed 1 base, with 6 bases lying between them. Germline V gives CDR1 MGHDK, CDR2 SYGVNS. The CDR3 runs to 12 residues. This chain's CDR3 is CASRDGNTEAFF. The CDR3, as DNA: TGTGCCAGCAGGGACGGGAACACTGAAGCTTTCTTT.

This chain uses TRBV27 with TRBJ1-2; 9 positions agree with TRBD1. V gave up 6 bases and J gave up 3 bases; unmatched junction bases: 8. Per the germline V gene, CDR1 is MNHEY and CDR2 is SMNVEV (reference sequence). The CDR3 length is 15 residues. The CDR3 loop reads CASRWTGEEDYGYTF. As DNA, the CDR3 is TGTGCCAGCAGATGGACAGGGGAAGAGGACTATGGCTACACCTTC.

J is TRBJ1-2 and V is TRBV6-5; D is ambiguous. Trimming stripped 11 bases from V and 7 bases from J, with 8 bases between. CDR3 size: 9 residues. Germline CDR1 reads MNHEY; CDR2 reads SVGAGI. The CDR3 region is CAGNGGYTF. The CDR3 DNA reads TGTGCCGGAAATGGTGGCTACACCTTC.

This sequence joins TRBV20-1 and TRBJ2-1; no firm D call. Trimming pared 0 bases from V and 4 bases from J, leaving 1 base between. The CDR3 sequence is 11 residues long. Germline V gives CDR1 DFQATT, CDR2 SNEGSKA (reference sequence). The DNA of the CDR3 is TGCAGTGCTAGAGAATACAATGAGCAGTTCTTC. As protein: CSAREYNEQFF.

As to this clone: A much bigger clone sits one base away, suggesting this may be a read error. This sequence joins TRBV7-2 and TRBJ2-7; D uncertain. Trimming took off 1 base at V and 5 bases at J, with 6 bases between the two ends. Germline V gives CDR1 SGHTA, CDR2 FQGNSA. The CDR3 spans 12 residues. CDR3 DNA sequence: TGTGCCAGCAGCTTAGACAGCAACGAGCAGTACTTC. As protein: CASSLDSNEQYF. Full variable domain (rest looked up from reference TRBV7-2 and TRBJ2-7): GAGVSQSPSNKVTEKGKDVELRCDPISGHTALYWYRQSLGQGLEFLIYFQGNSAPDKSGLPSDRFSAERTGGSVSTLTIQRTQQEDSAVYLCASSLDSNEQYFGPGTRLTVT.

J is TRBJ1-2 and V is TRBV6-5; D gene uncertain. This CDR3 is 14 amino acids long. V shed 2 bases and J shed 8 bases, with 15 bases lying between them. Germline V gives CDR1 MNHEY, CDR2 SVGAGI. CDR3 coding DNA: TGTGCCAGCAGTTACAGGGCTGGAATGGAGGGCTACACCTTC. Residues: CASSYRAGMEGYTF.

V gene TRBV7-2 combines with J gene TRBJ2-2; tentative D call: TRBD1 (6 bases). Germline assignment: CDR1 SGHTA and CDR2 FQGNSA. The CDR3 runs 15 residues. Trimming removed 5 bases from V and 3 bases from J, with 13 bases in between. In DNA, the CDR3 is TGTGCCAGCAGCGCGCCCAGGGGAGACACCGGGGAGCTGTTTTTT. This encodes CASSAPRGDTGELFF.

This clone has only one observation. This chain joins TRBV6-5 and TRBJ2-5; 10 nucleotides match TRBD2. The J call is doubtful: the DNA matches TRBJ2-7 better. The CDR3 runs 14 residues. The germline CDR1 and CDR2 sequences are MNHEY and SVGAGI. The CDR3 reads CASSYLAGAYEQYF. The DNA for the CDR3 is TGTGCCAGCAGTTACCTAGCGGGGGCCTACGAGCAGTACTTC.

V is TRBV9 and J is TRBJ2-3; 10 bases align to TRBD1. V dropped 2 bases and J dropped 13; count of bases not matched to a gene: 4. CDR1 is SGDLS and CDR2 is YYNGEE in the germline V gene. This CDR3 comprises 12 residues. CDR3 DNA: TGTGCCAGCAGCGTGGGGACAGGGGTTGAGTATTTT. Encoded protein: CASSVGTGVEYF.

Details on this clone: The same CDR3 can be traced to other DNA sequences in this sample. The chain carries TRBV5-1 and TRBJ1-2; D gene ambiguous. V dropped 1 base and J dropped 1 base, with 5 bases sitting between them. Looked up from germline, CDR1 is SGHRS and CDR2 is YFSETQ. This CDR3 is built from 13 residues. The CDR3 DNA reads as TGCGCCAGCAGCTTGACAGTTAACTATGGCTACACCTTC. As protein: CASSLTVNYGYTF.

The genes are TRBV7-3 and TRBJ2-1; 11 bases align to TRBD2. Germline CDR1 reads SGHTA; CDR2 reads FQGTGA. The V gene end was trimmed by 6 bases and the J gene end by 5 bases; junction bases not matched to a gene: 3. CDR3 length: 14 residues. CDR3 sequence: CASSLAGGNNEQFF. In nucleotides, the CDR3 is TGTGCCAGCAGTCTAGCGGGGGGAAACAATGAGCAGTTCTTC.

This chain uses TRBV5-8 with TRBJ2-1; the D gene is possibly TRBD1 (6 bases). The CDR3 sequence is 16 residues long. Per germline, CDR1 SGHTS and CDR2 YDEGEE. Trimming pared 1 base from V and 2 bases from J, leaving 13 bases between. As DNA, the CDR3 is TGTGCCAGCAGCTTGTATACTACAGGGACCTACAATGAGCAGTTCTTC. Encoded protein: CASSLYTTGTYNEQFF.

This chain uses TRBV7-8 with TRBJ2-1; TRBD2 matches 12 bases. The V segment lost 1 base and the J segment 4 bases; nucleotides outside the gene matches: 5. This CDR3 spans 17 amino acids. Looked up from germline, CDR1 is SGHVS and CDR2 is FQNEAQ. The CDR3 DNA is TGTGCCAGCAGCTTAGGGGGACTAGCGGGCTTTTACAATGAGCAGTTCTTC. It encodes CASSLGGLAGFYNEQFF.

The CDR3 loop is CASSPPVSGGRSYNEQFF. The CDR3 bases are TGTGCCAGCTCACCACCGGTTAGCGGGGGGCGCTCCTACAATGAGCAGTTCTTC. The chain employs TRBV18 and TRBJ2-1; 10 bases fit TRBD2. The CDR3 sequence is 18 residues long. V lost 0 bases to trimming and J lost 0 bases; unmatched junction nucleotides: 5. The germline gives CDR1 KGHSH, CDR2 LQKENI.

The gene calls are TRBV7-2 and TRBJ2-1, with 13 bases that match TRBD2. The CDR3 sequence is 16 residues long. CDR1 SGHTA and CDR2 FQGNSA come from the germline V gene. After removal of 2 bases from V and 6 bases from J, the junction contained 4 bases not matched to a gene. The CDR3: CASSLTSGGAPNEQFF. The CDR3 DNA reads TGTGCCAGCAGCTTAACTAGCGGGGGGGCCCCCAATGAGCAGTTCTTC.

The chain carries TRBV5-6 and TRBJ1-2, with TRBD1 as a possible D gene (5 bases). Germline loops: CDR1 SGHDT, CDR2 YYEEEE. The CDR3 consists of 17 residues. V was shortened by 0 bases and J by 7 bases, with 22 bases between the two germline ends. The CDR3 bases are TGTGCCAGCAGCTTGGGGGGAACAGGTTTAGATACGAGTGGCTACACCTTC. Protein product: CASSLGGTGLDTSGYTF.

This rearrangement joins TRBV19 to TRBJ2-1; D might be TRBD2 (5 bases). Trimming took 5 bases from V and 4 from J, leaving 12 bases between them. The length of the CDR3 is 14 residues. Germline V gene sequence: CDR1 LNHDA, CDR2 SQIVND (reference sequence). CDR3 nucleotide sequence: TGTGCCAGTAGTTGGTCGGGGTCTTACAATGAGCAGTTCTTC. Translation: CASSWSGSYNEQFF.

This clone was recorded a few times. The chain carries TRBV7-9 and TRBJ2-3, with D hard to call. Germline CDR1 SEHNR, CDR2 FQNEAQ (reference sequence). Trimming took 0 bases from V and 6 from J, leaving 13 bases between them. The CDR3 covers 15 residues. The CDR3 reads CASSLAQLLYDTQYF. DNA of the CDR3: TGTGCCAGCAGCTTAGCCCAGCTCCTATACGATACGCAGTATTTT.

The J gene is TRBJ1-1, the V gene TRBV13; the D is unclear. Trimming left V 1 base short and J 2 bases short, with 5 bases between. Germline CDR1 reads PRHDT; CDR2 reads FYEKMQ (reference sequence). This CDR3 has 13 amino acids. The CDR3 coding sequence is TGTGCCAGCAGCTTAGTAGTCAACACTGAAGCTTTCTTT. This sequence encodes CASSLVVNTEAFF.

V and J are TRBV29-1 and TRBJ1-1, with D maybe TRBD1 (6 bases). Germline lookup yields CDR1 SQVTM and CDR2 ANQGSEA. This CDR3 comprises 12 residues. The V and J ends lost 5 bases and 5 bases respectively, with 12 bases between them. DNA of the CDR3: TGCAGCGTTAGCGGGGGGGCGACTGAAGCTTTCTTT. Translating it yields CSVSGGATEAFF.

The chain employs TRBV7-6 and TRBJ1-3; a possible D gene is TRBD1 (5 bases). V shed 1 base and J shed 2 bases, with 9 bases lying between them. The CDR3 consists of 15 residues. Per germline, CDR1 SGHVS and CDR2 FNYEAQ. Written as DNA, the CDR3 is TGTGCCAGCAGCTTAGAGCAAGGGGCTGGAAACACCATATATTTT. Residues: CASSLEQGAGNTIYF.